This TCR beta chain was recorded in a study of immune evolution from preneoplasia to lung adenocarcinoma. General observations from the study: From normal lung to invasive adenocarcinoma, top clone frequencies appeared to decrease.

Note on this clone: The antigen is unknown.

Here immunoSEQ multiplex PCR was the method, and the copy in TCRdb shows in-frame clones only, minus some. Among 6,000 to 10,000 clones listed, roughly 83% were seen once. Patient tissue came from resections in Japan or China, 2014–2017. The CDR3 has 14 residues. CDR1 is SGHDT and CDR2 is YYEEEE in the germline V gene. Trimming removed 0 bases from V and 2 bases from J, with 8 bases in between. The chain joins TRBV5-6 to TRBJ1-2; weak D call: TRBD1 (6 bases). The source material was FFPE minimally invasive lung adenocarcinoma tissue. This receptor was obtained from an older person with lung adenocarcinoma. The CDR3 is CASSLAGQNYGYTF. The CDR3 coding sequence is TGTGCCAGCAGCTTGGCCGGACAGAACTATGGCTACACCTTC.